The clone carrying this TCR beta chain was observed at least ten times. Germline V CDR1 and CDR2: SGHKS, YYEKEE (reference sequence). The CDR3 contains 14 residues. Germline trimming cut 8 bases from V and 3 bases from J; bases unmatched to any gene: 9. The data belong to a study of T cell repertoires in cytomegalovirus infection. Study-wide context: Carrying CMV and the relevant HLA type showed in public TCR beta signatures.

One entry per CDR3 protein, called by TCRdb with MiXCR from the reads. The table lists hundreds of thousands of distinct CDR3 sequences, about a sixth of them singletons. The clonotype was recovered from a human donor in good health (CMV status not recorded). Some clones in this sample may be carry-over from other donors' samples. Sample: PBMCs. V gene TRBV5-5 combines with J gene TRBJ1-1, with 8 bases identical to TRBD1. The CDR3 region has the DNA TGTGCCAGGCCCAGAGGACAGGGTGACACTGAAGCTTTCTTT. Its translation: CARPRGQGDTEAFF. Using reference TRBV5-5 and TRBJ1-1 for the parts outside the CDR3, the full variable domain is DAGVTQSPTHLIKTRGQQVTLRCSPISGHKSVSWYQQVLGQGPQFIFQYYEKEERGRGNFPDRFSARQFPNYSSELNVNALLLGDSALYLCARPRGQGDTEAFFGQGTRLTVV.